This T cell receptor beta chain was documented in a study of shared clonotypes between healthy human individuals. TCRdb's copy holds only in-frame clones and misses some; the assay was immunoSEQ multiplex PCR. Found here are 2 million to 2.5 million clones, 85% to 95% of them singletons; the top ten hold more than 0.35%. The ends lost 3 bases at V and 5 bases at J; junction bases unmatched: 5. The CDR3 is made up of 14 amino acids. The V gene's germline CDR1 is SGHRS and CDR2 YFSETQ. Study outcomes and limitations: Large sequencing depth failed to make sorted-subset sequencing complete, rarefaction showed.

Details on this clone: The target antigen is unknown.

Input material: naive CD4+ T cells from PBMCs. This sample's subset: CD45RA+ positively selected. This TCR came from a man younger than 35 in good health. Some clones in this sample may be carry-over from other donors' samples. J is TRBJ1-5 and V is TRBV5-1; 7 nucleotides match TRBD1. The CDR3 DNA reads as TGCGCCAGCAGCTGGCAGGGGGGCGATCAGCCCCAGCATTTT. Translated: CASSWQGGDQPQHF.